The clone carrying this T cell receptor (beta chain) occurred many times. Its antigen is unknown. CDR3 length: 13 residues. The V end was cut by 2 bases, the J end by 8 bases, with 8 bases between. In germline, CDR1 is SGDLS, CDR2 YYNGEE. The data originate from a study of spatial heterogeneity in lung cancer. Study overall: A total of approximately 77 untreated early-stage non-small cell lung cancer patients served as donors. Where present, follow-up PBMC were sequenced a median of roughly two years after resection.

TCRdb redid the calling of the 5' RACE reads with MiXCR, one entry per CDR3 protein. Of about 26,000 distinct CDR3 sequences in the sample, approximately 6% were seen once. Study-level findings and limits: Ubiquitous expanded tumor TCRs were observed in blood more at resection than follow-up.

Specified time point: blood at routine non-recurrence follow-up after resection. The authors sequenced whole RNA from tumor, nontumor lung or frozen PBMC without sorting. The chain is built from TRBV9 and TRBJ1-6; the D gene is possibly TRBD1 (5 bases). This specimen was PBMCs, taken at follow-up. The clonotype was recovered from a male donor with early-stage non-small cell lung cancer. The CDR3 sequence is CASSVRVDSPLHF. The CDR3, as DNA: TGTGCCAGCAGCGTCAGGGTGGATTCACCCCTCCACTTT.